The sequence of this T cell receptor beta chain was determined in a study of HIV-infected patients and healthy controls. This clonotype was counted ten times or more. In TCRdb, the 5' RACE reads were re-called with MiXCR into one record per CDR3 protein. The table shows about 64,000 distinct CDR3 sequences, with roughly 19% occurring only once. Trimming cost V 0 bases and J 0 bases; bases outside gene matches: 3. Germline CDR1 reads LGHDT; CDR2 reads YNNKEL (reference sequence). The CDR3 runs to 17 residues. This TCR was sampled from a human donor in good health. The specimen was CD4+ T cells from blood. The chain employs TRBV3-1 and TRBJ2-1, with 9 bases lining up with TRBD1. The CDR3 DNA is TGTGCCAGCAGCCAAGACCCGACAGGGGGCTCCTACAATGAGCAGTTCTTC. Translation: CASSQDPTGGSYNEQFF.